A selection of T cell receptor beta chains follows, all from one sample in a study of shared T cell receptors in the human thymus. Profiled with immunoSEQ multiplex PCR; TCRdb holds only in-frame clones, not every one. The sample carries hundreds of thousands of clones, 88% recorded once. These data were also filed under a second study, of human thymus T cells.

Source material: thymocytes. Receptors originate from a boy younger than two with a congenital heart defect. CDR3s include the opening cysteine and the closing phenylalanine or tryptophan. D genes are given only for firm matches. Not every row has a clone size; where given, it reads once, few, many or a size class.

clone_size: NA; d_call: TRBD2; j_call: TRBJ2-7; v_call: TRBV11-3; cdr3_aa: CASSLEVSEREIVDEQYF; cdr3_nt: TGTGCCAGCAGCTTAGAGGTTAGCGAGCGGGAGATTGTAGACGAGCAGTACTTC
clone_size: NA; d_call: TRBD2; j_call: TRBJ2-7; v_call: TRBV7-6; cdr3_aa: CASSLVTSGRVAQAYEQYF; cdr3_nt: TGTGCCAGCAGCTTAGTCACTAGCGGGAGAGTCGCCCAGGCCTACGAGCAGTACTTC
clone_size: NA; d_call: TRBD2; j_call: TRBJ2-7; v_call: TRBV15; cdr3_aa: CATSSKKLAGGQRPTYEQYF; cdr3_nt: TGTGCCACCAGCAGCAAGAAACTAGCGGGAGGACAGAGACCGACCTACGAGCAGTACTTC
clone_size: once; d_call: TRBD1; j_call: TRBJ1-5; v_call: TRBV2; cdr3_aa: CASRGTGARGQPQHF; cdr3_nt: TGTGCCAGCAGGGGGACAGGGGCCCGGGGGCAGCCCCAGCATTTT
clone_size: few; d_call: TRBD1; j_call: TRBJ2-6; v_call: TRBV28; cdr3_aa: CASSLKTLPQGKTGANVLTF; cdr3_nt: TGTGCCAGCAGTTTAAAGACCCTCCCACAGGGGAAAACTGGGGCCAACGTCCTGACTTTC
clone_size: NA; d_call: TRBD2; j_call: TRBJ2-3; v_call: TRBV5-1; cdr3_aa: CASSLKILTQGEGTSGTDTQYF; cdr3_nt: TGCGCCAGCAGCTTAAAAATCTTAACTCAGGGGGAAGGGACTAGCGGGACAGATACGCAGTATTTT
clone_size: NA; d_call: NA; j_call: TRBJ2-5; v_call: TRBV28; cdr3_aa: CASSSGEKGETQYF; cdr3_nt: TGTGCCAGCAGTTCGGGGGAGAAAGGGGAGACCCAGTACTTC
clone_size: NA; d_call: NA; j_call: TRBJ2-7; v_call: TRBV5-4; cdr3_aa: CASSLAGPSYEQYF; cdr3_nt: TGTGCCAGCAGCCTGGCAGGCCCATCCTACGAGCAGTACTTC
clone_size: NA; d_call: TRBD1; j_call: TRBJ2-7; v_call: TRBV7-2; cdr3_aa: CASSLVGGGQGYEQYF; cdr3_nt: TGTGCCAGCAGCTTAGTGGGGGGGGGACAGGGGTACGAGCAGTACTTC
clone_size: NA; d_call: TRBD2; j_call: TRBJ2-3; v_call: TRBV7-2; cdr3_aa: CASSPLTSGRAGWDTQYF; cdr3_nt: TGTGCCAGCAGCCCACTGACTAGCGGGAGGGCCGGGTGGGATACGCAGTATTTT
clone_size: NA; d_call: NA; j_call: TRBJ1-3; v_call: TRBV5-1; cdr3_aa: CASSLDSAEGNTIYF; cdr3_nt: TGCGCCAGCAGCTTAGACTCGGCGGAGGGAAACACCATATATTTT
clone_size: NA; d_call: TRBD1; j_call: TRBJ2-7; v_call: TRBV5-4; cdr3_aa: CASSFTHDRVRTRVPYEQYF; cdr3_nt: TGTGCCAGCAGCTTCACCCACGACAGGGTTCGGACAAGAGTGCCCTACGAGCAGTACTTC
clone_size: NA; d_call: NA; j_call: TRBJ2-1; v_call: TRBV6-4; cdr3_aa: CASSQLGRNEQFF; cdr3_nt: TGTGCCAGCAGTCAACTAGGTCGGAATGAGCAGTTCTTC
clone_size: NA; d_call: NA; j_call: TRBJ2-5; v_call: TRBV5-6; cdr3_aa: CASSLALRQETQYF; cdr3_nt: TGTGCCAGCAGCTTGGCTCTGCGGCAAGAGACCCAGTACTTC
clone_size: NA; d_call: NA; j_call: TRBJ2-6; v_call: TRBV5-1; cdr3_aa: CASSLAGLQTYSGANVLTF; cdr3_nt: TGCGCCAGCAGCTTGGCCGGGTTGCAGACTTACTCTGGGGCCAACGTCCTGACTTTC
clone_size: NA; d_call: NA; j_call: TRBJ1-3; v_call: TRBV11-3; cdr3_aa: CASSSDHRVPPSGNTIYF; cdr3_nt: TGTGCCAGCAGCTCCGATCACAGGGTCCCACCTTCTGGAAACACCATATATTTT
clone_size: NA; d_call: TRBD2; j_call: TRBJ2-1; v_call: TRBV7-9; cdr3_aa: CASSLDRMLAGINEQFF; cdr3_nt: TGTGCCAGCAGCTTAGATCGAATGCTAGCGGGAATAAATGAGCAGTTCTTC
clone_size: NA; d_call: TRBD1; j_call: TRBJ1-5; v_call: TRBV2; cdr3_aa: CASRGTGSNQPQHF; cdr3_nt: TGTGCCAGCAGGGGGACAGGGAGCAATCAGCCCCAGCATTTT
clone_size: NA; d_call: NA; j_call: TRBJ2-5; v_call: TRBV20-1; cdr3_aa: CSAGGTQYF; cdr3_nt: TGCAGTGCTGGCGGGACCCAGTACTTC
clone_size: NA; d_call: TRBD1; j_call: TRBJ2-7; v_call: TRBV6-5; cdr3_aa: CASSSDRQGRGYEQYF; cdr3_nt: TGTGCCAGCAGTTCCGACAGACAGGGACGTGGGTACGAGCAGTACTTC
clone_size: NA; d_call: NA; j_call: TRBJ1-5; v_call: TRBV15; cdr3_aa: CATSRDRSYGQPQHF; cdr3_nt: TGTGCCACCAGCAGAGATAGAAGTTACGGTCAGCCCCAGCATTTT
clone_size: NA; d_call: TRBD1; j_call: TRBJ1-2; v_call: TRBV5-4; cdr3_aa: CASSGQGRGGYTF; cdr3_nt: TGTGCCAGCAGCGGACAGGGAAGAGGTGGCTACACCTTC
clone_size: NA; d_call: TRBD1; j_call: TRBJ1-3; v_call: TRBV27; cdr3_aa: CASRQGQGSGNTIYF; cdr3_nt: TGTGCCAGCCGACAGGGGCAAGGGTCTGGAAACACCATATATTTT
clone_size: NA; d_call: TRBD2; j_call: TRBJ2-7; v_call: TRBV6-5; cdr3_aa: CASSSNFAGEGYEQYF; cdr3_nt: TGTGCCAGCAGTTCCAATTTTGCGGGAGAGGGCTACGAGCAGTACTTC
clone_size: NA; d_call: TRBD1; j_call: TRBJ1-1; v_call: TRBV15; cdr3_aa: CATSRDLGQGEAFF; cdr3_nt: TGTGCCACCAGCAGAGATCTAGGACAGGGCGAAGCTTTCTTT
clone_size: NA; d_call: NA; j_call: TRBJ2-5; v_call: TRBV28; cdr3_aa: CASSPRGTQETQYF; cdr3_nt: TGTGCCAGCAGTCCCCGGGGGACGCAAGAGACCCAGTACTTC
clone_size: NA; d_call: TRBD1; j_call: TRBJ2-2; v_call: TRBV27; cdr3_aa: CASRPQGTTGELFF; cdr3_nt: TGTGCCAGCAGGCCACAGGGGACCACCGGGGAGCTGTTTTTT
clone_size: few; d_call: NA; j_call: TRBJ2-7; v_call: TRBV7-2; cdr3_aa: CASTPLGASYEQYF; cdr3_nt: TGTGCCAGCACTCCCCTGGGCGCTTCCTACGAGCAGTACTTC
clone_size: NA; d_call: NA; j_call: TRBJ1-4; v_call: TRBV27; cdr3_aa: CASSFGRWAAINEKLFF; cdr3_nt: TGTGCCAGCAGTTTTGGGAGGTGGGCCGCAATAAATGAAAAACTGTTTTTT
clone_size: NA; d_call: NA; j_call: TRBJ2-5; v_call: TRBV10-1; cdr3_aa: CASSVGARETQYF; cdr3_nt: TGCGCCAGCAGTGTCGGAGCTCGGGAGACCCAGTACTTC
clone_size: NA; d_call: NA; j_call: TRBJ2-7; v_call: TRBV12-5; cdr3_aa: CASALSRRELLKVEQYF; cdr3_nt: TGTGCTAGTGCCCTCAGTCGGAGGGAGTTGCTAAAAGTCGAGCAGTACTTC
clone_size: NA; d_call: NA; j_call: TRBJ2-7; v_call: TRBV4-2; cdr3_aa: CASSHTGLYYEQYF; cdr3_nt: TGTGCCAGCAGCCACACGGGACTCTATTACGAGCAGTACTTC